This TCR beta chain was found in a study of identical twins. Whole-study results and caveats: Beta out-of-frame sequences showed weaker excess twin sharing.

The cDNA had a unique molecular identifier and a template-switch universal primer site. TCRdb processed the 5' RACE reads anew with MiXCR; each CDR3 protein has one entry. This sample has 600,000 to 700,000 distinct CDR3 sequences, with over 20% found just once. The germline V gene encodes CDR1 LGHDT and CDR2 YNNKEL (reference sequence). This CDR3 region has 15 residues. This clonotype has just one count. Its target is not known. Germline and junction disagree at one end, which may indicate a read error. These same data were also listed under a study on T cells expressing NK-cell markers. That paper states: Leadership of the CD3+CD56-NKG2C+ fraction also belonged to these clonotypes in a few donors.

The chain employs TRBV3-1 and TRBJ2-7; perhaps TRBD2 as D (6 bases). This TCR was sampled from a young woman in good health. The sample taken for sequencing was PBMCs. The CDR3 loop reads CASCQDPGGTYEQYF. CDR3 nucleotides: TGTGCCAGCTGCCAAGATCCCGGGGGTACCTACGAGCAGTACTTC.